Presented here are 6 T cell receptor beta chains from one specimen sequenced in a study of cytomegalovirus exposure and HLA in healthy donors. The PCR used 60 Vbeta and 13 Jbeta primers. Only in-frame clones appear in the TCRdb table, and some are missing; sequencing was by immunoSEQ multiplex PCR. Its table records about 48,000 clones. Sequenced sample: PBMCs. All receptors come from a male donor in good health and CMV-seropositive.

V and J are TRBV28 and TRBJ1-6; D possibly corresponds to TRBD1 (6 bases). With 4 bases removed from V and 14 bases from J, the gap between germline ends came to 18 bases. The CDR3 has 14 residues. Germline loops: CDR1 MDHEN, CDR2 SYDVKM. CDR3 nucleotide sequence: TGTGCCAGCAGTTCGACCGGGACAATTTCGTCCCTCCACTTT. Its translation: CASSSTGTISSLHF.

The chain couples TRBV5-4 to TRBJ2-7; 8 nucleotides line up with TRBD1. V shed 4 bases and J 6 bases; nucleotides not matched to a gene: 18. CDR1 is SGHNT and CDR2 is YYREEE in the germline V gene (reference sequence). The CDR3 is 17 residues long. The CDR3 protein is CASSQGQGLGVGREQYF. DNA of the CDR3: TGTGCCAGCAGCCAAGGACAGGGATTGGGTGTCGGTCGCGAGCAGTACTTC.

The CDR3 reads CASSLAGSGGGETQYF. CDR3 nucleotide sequence: TGCGCCAGCAGCTTGGCTGGGAGCGGGGGTGGAGAGACCCAGTACTTC. The rearrangement uses TRBV5-1 and TRBJ2-5; TRBD2 agrees at 8 bases. The CDR3 loop spans 16 amino acids. V was clipped by 0 bases and J by 4 bases; unmatched bases: 8. Per germline, CDR1 SGHRS and CDR2 YFSETQ. Looking up the rest from reference TRBV5-1 and TRBJ2-5 gives the full variable domain: KAGVTQTPRYLIKTRGQQVTLSCSPISGHRSVSWYQQTPGQGLQFLFEYFSETQRNKGNFPGRFSGRQFSNSRSEMNVSTLELGDSALYLCASSLAGSGGGETQYFGPGTRLLVL.

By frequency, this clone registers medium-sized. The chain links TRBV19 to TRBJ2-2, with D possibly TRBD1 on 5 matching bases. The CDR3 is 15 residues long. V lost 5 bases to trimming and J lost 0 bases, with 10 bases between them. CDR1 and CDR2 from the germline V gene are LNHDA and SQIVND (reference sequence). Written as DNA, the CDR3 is TGTGCCAGTAGTCTGGGGCTCACGAACACCGGGGAGCTGTTTTTT. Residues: CASSLGLTNTGELFF.

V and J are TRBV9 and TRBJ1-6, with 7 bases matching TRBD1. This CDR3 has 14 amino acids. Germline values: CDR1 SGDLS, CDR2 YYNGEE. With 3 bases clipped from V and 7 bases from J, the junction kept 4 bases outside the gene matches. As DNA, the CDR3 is TGTGCCAGCAGCGCAGGGGGTGACAATTCACCCCTCCACTTT. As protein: CASSAGGDNSPLHF.

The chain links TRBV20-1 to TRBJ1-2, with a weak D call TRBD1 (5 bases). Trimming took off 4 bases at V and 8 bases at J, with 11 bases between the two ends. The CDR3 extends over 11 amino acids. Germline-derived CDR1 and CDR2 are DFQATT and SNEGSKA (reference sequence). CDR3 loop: CSAKGNRGYTF. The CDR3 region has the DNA TGCAGTGCTAAGGGGAACCGGGGCTACACCTTC.